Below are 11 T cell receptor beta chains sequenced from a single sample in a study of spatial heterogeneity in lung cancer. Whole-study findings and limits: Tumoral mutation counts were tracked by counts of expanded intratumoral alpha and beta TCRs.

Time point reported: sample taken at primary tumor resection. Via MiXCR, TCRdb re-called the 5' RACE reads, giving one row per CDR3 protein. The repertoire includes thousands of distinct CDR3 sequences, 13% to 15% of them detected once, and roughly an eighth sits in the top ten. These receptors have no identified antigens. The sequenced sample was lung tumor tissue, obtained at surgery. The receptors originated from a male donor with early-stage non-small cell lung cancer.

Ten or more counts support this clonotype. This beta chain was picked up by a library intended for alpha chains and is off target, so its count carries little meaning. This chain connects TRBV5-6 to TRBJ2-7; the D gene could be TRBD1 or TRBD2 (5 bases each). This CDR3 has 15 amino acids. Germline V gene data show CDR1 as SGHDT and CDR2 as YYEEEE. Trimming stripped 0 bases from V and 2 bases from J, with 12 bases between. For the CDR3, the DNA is TGTGCCAGCAGCTTGGTCGGGACGACCACCTACGAGCAGTACTTC. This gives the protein CASSLVGTTTYEQYF.

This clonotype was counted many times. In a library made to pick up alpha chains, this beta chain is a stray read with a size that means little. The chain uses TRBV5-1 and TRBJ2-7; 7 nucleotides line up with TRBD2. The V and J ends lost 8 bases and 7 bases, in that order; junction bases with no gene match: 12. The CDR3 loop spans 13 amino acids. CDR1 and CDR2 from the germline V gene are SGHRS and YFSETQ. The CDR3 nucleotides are TGCGCCAGTAGAGCGGGACTGACCTGGGAGCAGTACTTC. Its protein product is CASRAGLTWEQYF.

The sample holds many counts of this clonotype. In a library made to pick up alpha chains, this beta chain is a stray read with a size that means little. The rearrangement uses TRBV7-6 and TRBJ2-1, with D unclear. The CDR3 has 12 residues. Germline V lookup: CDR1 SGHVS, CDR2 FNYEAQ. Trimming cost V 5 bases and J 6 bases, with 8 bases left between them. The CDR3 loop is CASSKDPNEQFF. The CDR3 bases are TGTGCCAGCAGCAAAGACCCCAATGAGCAGTTCTTC.

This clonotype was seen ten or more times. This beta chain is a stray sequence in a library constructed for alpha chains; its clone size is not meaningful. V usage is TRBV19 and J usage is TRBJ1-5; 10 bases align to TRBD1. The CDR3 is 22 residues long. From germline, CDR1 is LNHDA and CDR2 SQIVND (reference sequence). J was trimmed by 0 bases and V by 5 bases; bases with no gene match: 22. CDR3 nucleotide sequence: TGTGCCAGTAGTTGGAGGGGATCAGGCGGACAGGGGGGAACCTATAGCAATCAGCCCCAGCATTTT. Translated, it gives CASSWRGSGGQGGTYSNQPQHF.

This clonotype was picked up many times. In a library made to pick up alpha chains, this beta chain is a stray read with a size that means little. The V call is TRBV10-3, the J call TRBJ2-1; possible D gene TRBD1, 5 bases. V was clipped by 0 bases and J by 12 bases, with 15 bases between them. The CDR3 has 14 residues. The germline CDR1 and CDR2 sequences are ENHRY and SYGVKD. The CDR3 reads CAISESLGRTLQFF. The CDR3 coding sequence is TGTGCCATCAGTGAGTCTTTGGGGCGGACGCTGCAGTTCTTC.

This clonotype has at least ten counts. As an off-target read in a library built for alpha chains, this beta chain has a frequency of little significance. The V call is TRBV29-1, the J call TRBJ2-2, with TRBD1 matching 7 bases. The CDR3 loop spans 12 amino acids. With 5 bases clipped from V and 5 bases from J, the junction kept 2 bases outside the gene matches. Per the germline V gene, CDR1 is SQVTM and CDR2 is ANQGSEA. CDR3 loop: CSVHRGTGELFF. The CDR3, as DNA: TGCAGCGTTCACAGGGGTACCGGGGAGCTGTTTTTT.

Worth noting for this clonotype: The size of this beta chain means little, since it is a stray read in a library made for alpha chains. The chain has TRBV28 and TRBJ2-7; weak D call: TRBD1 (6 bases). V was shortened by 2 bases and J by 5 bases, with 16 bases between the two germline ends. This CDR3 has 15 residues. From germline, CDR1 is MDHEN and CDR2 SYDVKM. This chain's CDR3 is CASSLPGAGSHEQYF. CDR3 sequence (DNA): TGTGCCAGCAGTTTACCAGGGGCTGGATCGCACGAGCAGTACTTC.

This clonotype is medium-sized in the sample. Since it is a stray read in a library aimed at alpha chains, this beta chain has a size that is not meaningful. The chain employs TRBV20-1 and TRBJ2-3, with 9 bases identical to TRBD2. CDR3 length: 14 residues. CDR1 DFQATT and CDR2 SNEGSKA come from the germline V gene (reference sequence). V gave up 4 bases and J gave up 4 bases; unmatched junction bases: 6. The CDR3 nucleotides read TGCAGTGCTATGCCTAGCGGGATCGCAGATACGCAGTATTTT. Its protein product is CSAMPSGIADTQYF.

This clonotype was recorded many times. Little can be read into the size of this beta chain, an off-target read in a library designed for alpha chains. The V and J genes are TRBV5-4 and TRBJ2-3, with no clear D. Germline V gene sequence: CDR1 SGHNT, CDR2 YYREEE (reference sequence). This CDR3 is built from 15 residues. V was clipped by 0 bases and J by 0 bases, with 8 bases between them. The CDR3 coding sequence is TGTGCCAGCAGCTTGGGCCAGACTAGCACAGATACGCAGTATTTT. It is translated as CASSLGQTSTDTQYF.

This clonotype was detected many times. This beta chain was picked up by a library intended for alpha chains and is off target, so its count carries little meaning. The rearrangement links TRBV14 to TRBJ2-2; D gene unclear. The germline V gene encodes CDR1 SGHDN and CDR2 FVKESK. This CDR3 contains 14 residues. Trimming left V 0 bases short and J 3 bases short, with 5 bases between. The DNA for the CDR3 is TGTGCCAGCAGCCAAGATTCGGACACCGGGGAGCTGTTTTTT. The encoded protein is CASSQDSDTGELFF. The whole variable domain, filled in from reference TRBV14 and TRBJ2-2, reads EAGVTQFPSHSVIEKGQTVTLRCDPISGHDNLYWYRRVMGKEIKFLLHFVKESKQDESGMPNNRFLAERTGGTYSTLKVQPAELEDSGVYFCASSQDSDTGELFFGEGSRLTVL.

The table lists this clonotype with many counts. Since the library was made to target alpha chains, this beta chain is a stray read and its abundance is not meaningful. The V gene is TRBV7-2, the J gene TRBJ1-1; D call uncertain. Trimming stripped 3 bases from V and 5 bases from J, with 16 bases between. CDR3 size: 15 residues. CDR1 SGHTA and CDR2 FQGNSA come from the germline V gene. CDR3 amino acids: CASSFRWQVVTEAFF. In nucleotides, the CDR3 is TGTGCCAGCAGCTTTAGGTGGCAGGTGGTAACTGAAGCTTTCTTT.